This T cell receptor beta chain derives from a study of tumor and adjacent non-tumor tissue in lung cancer. On the study more broadly: Samples averaged roughly 4.2 million productive TCRbeta reads each.

A modified ARM-PCR protocol with three rounds of nested PCR amplified TCRbeta. TCRdb independently ran MiXCR on the multiplex PCR reads; one entry per CDR3 protein. The sample contains roughly 120,000 distinct CDR3 sequences, roughly 74% of which appear only once. This clonotype was counted a few times. This could be a read error, since a much larger clone is one nucleotide away. Trimming removed 4 bases from V and 1 base from J; junction bases left unmatched: 11. The length of the CDR3 is 17 residues. Germline CDR1 and CDR2: LGHNA and YSLEER. No cell sorting was done before RNA was extracted from the tissue. Chemotherapy-naive patients with new lung cancer underwent thoracic surgery in China, August–late 2014.

This TCR derives from a woman aged 55-75 years with non-small cell lung cancer. The specimen was lung tumor tissue. The chain carries TRBV4-3 and TRBJ2-5, with 8 positions matching TRBD2. In nucleotides, the CDR3 is TGCGCCAGCAGCCCGGGTAGGCCAGCGGGGGTCCAAGAGACCCAGTACTTC. Residues: CASSPGRPAGVQETQYF.